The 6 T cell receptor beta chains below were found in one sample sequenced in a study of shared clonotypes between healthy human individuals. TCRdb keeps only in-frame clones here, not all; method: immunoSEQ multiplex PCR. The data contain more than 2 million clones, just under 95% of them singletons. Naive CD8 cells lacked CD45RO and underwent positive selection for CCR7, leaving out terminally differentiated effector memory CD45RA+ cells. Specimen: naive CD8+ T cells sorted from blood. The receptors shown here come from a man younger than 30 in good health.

The CDR3 bases are TGCAGCGTTGAATGGGGTGACTATGGCTACACCTTC. Translation: CSVEWGDYGYTF. The chain has TRBV29-1 and TRBJ1-2, with D hard to call. The CDR3 has 12 amino acids. V shed 2 bases and J shed 3 bases, with 7 bases lying between them. The germline CDR1 and CDR2 sequences are SQVTM and ANQGSEA.

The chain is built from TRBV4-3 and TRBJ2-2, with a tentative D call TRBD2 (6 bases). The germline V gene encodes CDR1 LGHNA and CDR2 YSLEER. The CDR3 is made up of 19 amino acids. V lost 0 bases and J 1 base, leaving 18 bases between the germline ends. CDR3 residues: CASSQDREDSGLNTGELFF. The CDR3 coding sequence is TGCGCCAGCAGCCAAGATCGAGAGGACTCGGGACTGAACACCGGGGAGCTGTTTTTT.

The chain's CDR3 is CASSAYTGTSTDTQYF. The DNA of the CDR3 is TGTGCCAGCAGCGCCTATACAGGGACTAGCACAGATACGCAGTATTTT. This chain joins TRBV9 and TRBJ2-3, with D possibly called TRBD1 or TRBD2 (6 bases each). CDR1 and CDR2 (germline): SGDLS, YYNGEE. The CDR3 sequence is 16 residues long. Trimming removed 3 bases from V and 0 bases from J, with 14 bases in between.

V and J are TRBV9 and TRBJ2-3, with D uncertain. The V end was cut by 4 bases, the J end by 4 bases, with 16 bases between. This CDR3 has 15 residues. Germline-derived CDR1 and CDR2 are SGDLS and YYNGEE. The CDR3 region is CASSPRGELADTQYF. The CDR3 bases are TGTGCCAGCAGCCCGAGAGGTGAGCTAGCAGATACGCAGTATTTT.

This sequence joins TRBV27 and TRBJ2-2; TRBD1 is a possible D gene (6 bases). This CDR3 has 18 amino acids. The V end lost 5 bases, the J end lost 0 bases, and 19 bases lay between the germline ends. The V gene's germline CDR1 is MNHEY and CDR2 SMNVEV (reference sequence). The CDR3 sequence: CASSPIGVTGSNTGELFF. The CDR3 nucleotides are TGTGCCAGCAGTCCGATTGGGGTTACAGGGTCGAACACCGGGGAGCTGTTTTTT.

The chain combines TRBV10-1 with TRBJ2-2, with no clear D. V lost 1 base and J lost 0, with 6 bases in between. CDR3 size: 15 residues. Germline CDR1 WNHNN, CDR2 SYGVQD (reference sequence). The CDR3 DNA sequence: TGCGCCAGCAGTGAGTACAGCTCGAACACCGGGGAGCTGTTTTTT. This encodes CASSEYSSNTGELFF.